Reported below is one TCR beta chain. The record originates from a study of blood T cell repertoires in COVID-19. Study-wide context: Acute and convalescent COVID-19 specimens originated in the United States, Italy and Spain. PBMCs, B-cell-depleted T cells, or T cells provided the cDNA or gDNA that made up the material.

The germline V gene has CDR1 KGHSH and CDR2 LQKENI. J was trimmed by 6 bases and V by 3 bases; bases with no gene match: 4. The CDR3 consists of 13 residues. Assay used: immunoSEQ multiplex PCR; TCRdb lists only in-frame clones, some missing. The sample contains under 500,000 clones, 80% to 90% of which appear only once. This TCR was sampled from a woman aged 25 to 45 with acute or convalescent COVID-19. Source material: peripheral blood. This rearrangement joins TRBV18 to TRBJ1-2; 7 bases fit TRBD1. CDR3: CASSPAQGDGYTF. The CDR3 nucleotides are TGTGCCAGCTCACCCGCCCAGGGGGATGGCTACACCTTC. The full variable domain, with the rest looked up from reference TRBV18 and TRBJ1-2, is NAGVMQNPRHLVRRRGQEARLRCSPMKGHSHVYWYRQLPEEGLKFMVYLQKENIIDESGMPKERFSAEFPKEGPSILRIQQVVRGDSAAYFCASSPAQGDGYTFGSGTRLTVV.